The 6 T cell receptor beta chains given below trace back to one sample, sequenced in a study of shared clonotypes between healthy human individuals (dated by TCRdb to 2019 to 2021). Library method: the immunoSEQ multiplex PCR assay. TCRdb limited this immuneACCESS table to in-frame rearrangements with V and J called. A share of clones is missing; checked studies link under half to unresolved V genes, and the rest is unexplained. The table for this sample lists hundreds of thousands of clones; 90% to 96% of them were counted only once. The leading ten clones occupy less than 0.06% of the sample. The sample was naive CD4+ T cells sorted from blood. The sample's cell subset or site label is to be understood as: CD45RA+ positively selected. The receptors shown here come from a woman aged 25-40 years in good health.

V is TRBV9 and J is TRBJ2-2; 9 bases are shared with TRBD2. Trimming at V came to 4 bases and at J to 0 bases, leaving 10 bases not matched to a gene. Germline CDR1 and CDR2: SGDLS and YYNGEE. The CDR3 consists of 18 residues. The CDR3 DNA reads TGTGCCAGCAGCTCCCAGGCCGGCGGGAGGGCGAACACCGGGGAGCTGTTTTTT. Translated, it gives CASSSQAGGRANTGELFF. The full variable domain, in which reference TRBV9 and TRBJ2-2 provide the parts outside the CDR3, is DSGVTQTPKHLITATGQRVTLRCSPRSGDLSVYWYQQSLDQGLQFLIQYYNGEERAKGNILERFSAQQFPDLHSELNLSSLELGDSALYFCASSSQAGGRANTGELFFGEGSRLTVL.

The chain is built from TRBV18 and TRBJ2-7; the match to TRBD1 covers 7 bases. Germline CDR1 is KGHSH and CDR2 is LQKENI. V was pared by 0 bases and J by 3 bases, with 5 bases of the junction left unmatched. The CDR3 has 15 amino acids. The CDR3 sequence: CASSPPERGLYEQYF. In DNA form, the CDR3 reads TGTGCCAGCTCACCACCCGAGAGGGGGCTCTACGAGCAGTACTTC.

This clone was observed a single time. This chain links TRBV19 with TRBJ1-5; no reliable D call. Per the germline V gene, CDR1 is LNHDA and CDR2 is SQIVND (reference sequence). The CDR3 totals 14 residues. V was pared by 5 bases and J by 2 bases, with 10 bases between. The CDR3 here is CASSFPRGNQPQHF. The CDR3 nucleotides are TGTGCCAGTAGTTTCCCCCGTGGCAATCAGCCCCAGCATTTT.

V usage is TRBV5-1 and J usage is TRBJ1-4; D remains ambiguous. Trimming left V 0 bases short and J 4 bases short, with 19 bases between. From germline, CDR1 is SGHRS and CDR2 YFSETQ. This CDR3 comprises 18 residues. CDR3 sequence: CASSLGARRAYRNEKLFF. CDR3 DNA sequence: TGCGCCAGCAGCTTGGGAGCCAGGCGGGCCTACCGTAATGAAAAACTGTTTTTT.

The chain uses TRBV28 and TRBJ2-7, with D possibly being TRBD2 (5 bases). The germline V and J ends were trimmed by 5 bases and 6 bases, with 11 bases remaining between them. The CDR3 covers 12 residues. In germline, CDR1 is MDHEN, CDR2 SYDVKM. The CDR3 nucleotides read TGTGCCAGCAGTCTCCGCGGGTTCGAGCAGTACTTC. It translates to CASSLRGFEQYF.

The genes are TRBV19 and TRBJ2-3; D is possibly TRBD1 (5 bases). The germline gives CDR1 LNHDA, CDR2 SQIVND (reference sequence). The length of the CDR3 is 15 residues. The V end lost 7 bases, the J end lost 6 bases, and 20 bases lay between the germline ends. The CDR3 DNA sequence: TGTGCCAGTACTAACGTGGGGCTTTCGTCGGATACGCAGTATTTT. This codes for CASTNVGLSSDTQYF.